This paragraph reports one T cell receptor beta chain. What it binds is not known. Sequenced by immunoSEQ multiplex PCR; TCRdb stores in-frame clones only, minus some. The table lists fewer than 70,000 clones, 89% of them singletons. Time point in this sample: week 11, during vaccination. Each dose delivered 300 ug of mutant IDH1 20-mer peptide subcutaneously with imiquimod. The data are from a study of a mutant IDH1 vaccine in newly diagnosed glioma. Germline V gives CDR1 MNHEY, CDR2 SVGAGI. There are 14 residues in the CDR3. V was trimmed by 8 bases and J by 3 bases, leaving 14 bases between them. Source: PBMCs, taken from a glioma patient whose treatment included an IDH1 peptide vaccine. This clonotype was sampled from a man aged 35 to 55 with glioma. V usage is TRBV6-5 and J usage is TRBJ1-5, with D possibly TRBD1 on 6 matching bases. CDR3 region: CASPKGGNNQPQHF. DNA of the CDR3: TGTGCCAGCCCGAAGGGGGGGAACAATCAGCCCCAGCATTTT.